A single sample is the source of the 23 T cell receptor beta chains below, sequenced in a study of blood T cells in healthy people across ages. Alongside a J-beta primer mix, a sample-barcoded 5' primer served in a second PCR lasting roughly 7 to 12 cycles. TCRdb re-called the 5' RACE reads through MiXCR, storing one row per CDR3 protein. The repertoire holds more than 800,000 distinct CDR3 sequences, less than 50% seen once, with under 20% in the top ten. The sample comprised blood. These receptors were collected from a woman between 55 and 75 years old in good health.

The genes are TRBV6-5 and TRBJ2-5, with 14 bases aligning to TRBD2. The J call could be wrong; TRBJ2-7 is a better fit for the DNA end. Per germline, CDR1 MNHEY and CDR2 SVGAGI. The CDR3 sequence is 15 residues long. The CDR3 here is CASSGGTSGSGEQYF. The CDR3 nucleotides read TGTGCCAGCAGTGGCGGGACTAGCGGGAGCGGCGAGCAGTACTTC.

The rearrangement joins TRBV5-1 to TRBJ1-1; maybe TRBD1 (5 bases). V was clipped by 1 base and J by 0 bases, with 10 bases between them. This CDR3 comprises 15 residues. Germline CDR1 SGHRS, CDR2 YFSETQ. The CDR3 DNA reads TGCGCCAGCAGCTTGCTTGCAGGGATGAACACTGAAGCTTTCTTT. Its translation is CASSLLAGMNTEAFF.

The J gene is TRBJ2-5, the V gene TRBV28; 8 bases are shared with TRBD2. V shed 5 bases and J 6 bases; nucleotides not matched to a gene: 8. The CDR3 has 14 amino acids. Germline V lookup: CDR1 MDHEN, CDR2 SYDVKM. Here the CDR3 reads CASSTGTSRKTQYF. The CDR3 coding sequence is TGTGCCAGCAGTACCGGGACTAGTAGGAAGACCCAGTACTTC.

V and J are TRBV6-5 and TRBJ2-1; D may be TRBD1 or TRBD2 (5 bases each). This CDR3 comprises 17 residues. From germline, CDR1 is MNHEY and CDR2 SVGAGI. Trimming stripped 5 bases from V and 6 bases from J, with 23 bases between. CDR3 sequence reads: CASSNRGPGVGANEQFF. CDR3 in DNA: TGTGCCAGCAGTAACCGGGGCCCGGGCGTGGGTGCCAATGAGCAGTTCTTC.

In DNA form, the CDR3 reads TGCAGCGTTGCGGTCAGCGGAACAAAAGAGACCCAGTACTTC. Translating it yields CSVAVSGTKETQYF. V gene TRBV29-1 combines with J gene TRBJ2-5; D may be TRBD2 (5 bases). Germline lookup yields CDR1 SQVTM and CDR2 ANQGSEA. The CDR3 loop spans 14 amino acids. Deletions cut 4 bases from V and 3 bases from J, with 15 bases between.

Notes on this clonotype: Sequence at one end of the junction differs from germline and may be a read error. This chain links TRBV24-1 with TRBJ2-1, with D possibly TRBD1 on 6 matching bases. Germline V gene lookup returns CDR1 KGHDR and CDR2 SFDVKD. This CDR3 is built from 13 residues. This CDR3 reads CATSEDSYKEQFF. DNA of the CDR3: TGTGCCACCAGTGAGGACAGCTACAAGGAGCAGTTCTTC.

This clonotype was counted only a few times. The DNA of the CDR3 is TGTGCCAGCACTAGCGGGAGGGCCACTCGCTACGAGCAGTACTTC. This encodes CASTSGRATRYEQYF. V is TRBV3-1 and J is TRBJ2-5; TRBD2 matches at 12 bases. The assigned J gene may be wrong: the sequence end matches TRBJ2-7 better. The CDR3 loop spans 15 amino acids. Germline V gene data show CDR1 as LGHDT and CDR2 as YNNKEL (reference sequence).

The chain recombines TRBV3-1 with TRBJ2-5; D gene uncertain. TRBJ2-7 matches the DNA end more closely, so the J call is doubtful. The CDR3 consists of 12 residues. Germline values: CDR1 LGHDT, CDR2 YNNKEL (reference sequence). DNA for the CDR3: TGTGCCAGCAGCCCCTCCTCCCTCGAGCAGTACTTC. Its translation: CASSPSSLEQYF.

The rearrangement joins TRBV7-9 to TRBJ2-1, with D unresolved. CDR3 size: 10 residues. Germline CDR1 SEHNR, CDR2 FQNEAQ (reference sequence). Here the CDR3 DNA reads TGTGCGGCTTCGTACAATGAGCAGTTCTTC. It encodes CAASYNEQFF.

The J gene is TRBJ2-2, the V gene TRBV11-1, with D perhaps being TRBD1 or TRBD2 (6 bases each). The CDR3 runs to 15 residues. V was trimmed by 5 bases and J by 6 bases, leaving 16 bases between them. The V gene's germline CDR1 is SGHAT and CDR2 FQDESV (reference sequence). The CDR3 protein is CASSQRGGIAGELFF. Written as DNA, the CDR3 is TGTGCCAGCAGCCAGCGAGGGGGGATAGCCGGGGAGCTGTTTTTT.

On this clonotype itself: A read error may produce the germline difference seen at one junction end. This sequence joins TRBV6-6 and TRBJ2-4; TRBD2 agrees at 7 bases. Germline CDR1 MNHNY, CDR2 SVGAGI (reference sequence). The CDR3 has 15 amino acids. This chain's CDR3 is CASSYGRLAKNVQYF. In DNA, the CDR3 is TGTGCCAGCAGTTACGGGCGACTAGCCAAAAACGTTCAGTACTTC.

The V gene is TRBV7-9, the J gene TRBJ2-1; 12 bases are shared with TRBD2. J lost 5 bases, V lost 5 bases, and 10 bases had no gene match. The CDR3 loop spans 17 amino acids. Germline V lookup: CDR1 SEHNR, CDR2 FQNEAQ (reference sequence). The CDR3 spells CASSPRLAGVLHNEQFF. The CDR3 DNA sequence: TGTGCCAGCAGCCCCCGACTAGCGGGAGTACTCCACAATGAGCAGTTCTTC. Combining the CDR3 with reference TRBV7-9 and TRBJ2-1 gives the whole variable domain DTGVSQNPRHKITKRGQNVTFRCDPISEHNRLYWYRQTLGQGPEFLTYFQNEAQLEKSRLLSDRFSAERPKGSFSTLEIQRTEQGDSAMYLCASSPRLAGVLHNEQFFGPGTRLTVL.

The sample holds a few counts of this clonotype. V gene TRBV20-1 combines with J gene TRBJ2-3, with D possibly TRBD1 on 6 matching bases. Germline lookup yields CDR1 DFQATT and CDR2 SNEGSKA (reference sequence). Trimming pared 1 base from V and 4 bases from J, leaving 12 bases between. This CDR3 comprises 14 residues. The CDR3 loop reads CSARGIRGADTQYF. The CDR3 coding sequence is TGCAGTGCTAGAGGCATCAGGGGCGCAGATACGCAGTATTTT.

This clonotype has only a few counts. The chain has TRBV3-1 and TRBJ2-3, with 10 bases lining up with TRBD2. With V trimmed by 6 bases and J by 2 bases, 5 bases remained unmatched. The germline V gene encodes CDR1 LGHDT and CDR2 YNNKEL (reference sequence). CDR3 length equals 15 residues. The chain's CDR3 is CASSPSGRDTDTQYF. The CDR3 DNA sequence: TGTGCCAGCAGTCCAAGCGGGAGGGACACAGATACGCAGTATTTT.

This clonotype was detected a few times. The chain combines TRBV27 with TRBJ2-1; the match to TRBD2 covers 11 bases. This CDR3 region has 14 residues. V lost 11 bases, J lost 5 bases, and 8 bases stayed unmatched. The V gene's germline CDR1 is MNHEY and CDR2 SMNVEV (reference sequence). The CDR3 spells CAETGTSGDNEQFF. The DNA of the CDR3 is TGTGCCGAAACTGGGACTAGCGGAGACAATGAGCAGTTCTTC.

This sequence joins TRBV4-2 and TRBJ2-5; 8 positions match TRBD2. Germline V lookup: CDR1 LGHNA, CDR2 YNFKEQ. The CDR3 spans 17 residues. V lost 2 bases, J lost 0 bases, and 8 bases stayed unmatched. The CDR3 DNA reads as TGTGCCAGCAGCCAAACCGTGGGACTAGGACACCAAGAGACCCAGTACTTC. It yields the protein CASSQTVGLGHQETQYF.

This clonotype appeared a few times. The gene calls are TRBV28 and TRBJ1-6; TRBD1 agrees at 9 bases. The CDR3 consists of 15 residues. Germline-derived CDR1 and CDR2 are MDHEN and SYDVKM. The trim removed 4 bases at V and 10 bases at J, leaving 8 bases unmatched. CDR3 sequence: CASSSPTGGRSPLHF. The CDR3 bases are TGTGCCAGCAGTTCCCCCACAGGGGGCAGGTCACCCCTCCACTTT.

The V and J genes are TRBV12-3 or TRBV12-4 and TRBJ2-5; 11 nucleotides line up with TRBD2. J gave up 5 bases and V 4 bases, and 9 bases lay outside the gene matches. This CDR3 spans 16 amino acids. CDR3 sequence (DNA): TGTGCCAGCAGTTCTCGTCTAGCGGGAGGTGGGGAGACCCAGTACTTC. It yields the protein CASSSRLAGGGETQYF.

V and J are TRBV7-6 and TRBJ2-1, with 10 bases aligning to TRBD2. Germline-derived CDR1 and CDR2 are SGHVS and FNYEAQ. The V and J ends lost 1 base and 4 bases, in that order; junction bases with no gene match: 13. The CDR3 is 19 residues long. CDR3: CASSLGNDKGLANYNEQFF. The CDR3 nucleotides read TGTGCCAGCAGCTTAGGTAATGATAAGGGACTAGCGAATTACAATGAGCAGTTCTTC. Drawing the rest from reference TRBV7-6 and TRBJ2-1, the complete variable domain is GAGVSQSPRYKVTKRGQDVALRCDPISGHVSLYWYRQALGQGPEFLTYFNYEAQQDKSGLPNDRFSAERPEGSISTLTIQRTEQRDSAMYRCASSLGNDKGLANYNEQFFGPGTRLTVL.

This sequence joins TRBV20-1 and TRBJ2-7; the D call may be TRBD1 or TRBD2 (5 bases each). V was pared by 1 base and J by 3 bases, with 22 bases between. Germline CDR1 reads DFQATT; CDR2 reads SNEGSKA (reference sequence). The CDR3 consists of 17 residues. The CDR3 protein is CSARVLREGRLLYEQYF. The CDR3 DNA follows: TGCAGTGCTAGAGTACTTCGCGAGGGGCGGCTTCTCTACGAGCAGTACTTC.

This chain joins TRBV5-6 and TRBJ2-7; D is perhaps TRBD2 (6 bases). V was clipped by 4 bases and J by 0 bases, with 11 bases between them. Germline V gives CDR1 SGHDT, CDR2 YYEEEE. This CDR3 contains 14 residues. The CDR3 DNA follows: TGTGCCAGCAGCGTGGGACTGAGCTCCTACGAGCAGTACTTC. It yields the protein CASSVGLSSYEQYF.

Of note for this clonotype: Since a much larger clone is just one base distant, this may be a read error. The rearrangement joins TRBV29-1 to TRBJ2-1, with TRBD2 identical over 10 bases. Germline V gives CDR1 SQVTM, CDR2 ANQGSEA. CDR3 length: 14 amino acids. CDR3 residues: CSVRSGRAVNVQFF. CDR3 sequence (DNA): TGCAGCGTGAGAAGCGGGAGGGCCGTCAATGTGCAGTTCTTC.

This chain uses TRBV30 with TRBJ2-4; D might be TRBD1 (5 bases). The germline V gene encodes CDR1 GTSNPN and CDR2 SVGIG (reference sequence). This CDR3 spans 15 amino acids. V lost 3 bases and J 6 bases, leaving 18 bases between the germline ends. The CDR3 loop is CAWSGDSPLGNIQYF. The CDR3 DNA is TGTGCCTGGAGCGGAGACAGTCCCTTGGGAAACATTCAGTACTTC.